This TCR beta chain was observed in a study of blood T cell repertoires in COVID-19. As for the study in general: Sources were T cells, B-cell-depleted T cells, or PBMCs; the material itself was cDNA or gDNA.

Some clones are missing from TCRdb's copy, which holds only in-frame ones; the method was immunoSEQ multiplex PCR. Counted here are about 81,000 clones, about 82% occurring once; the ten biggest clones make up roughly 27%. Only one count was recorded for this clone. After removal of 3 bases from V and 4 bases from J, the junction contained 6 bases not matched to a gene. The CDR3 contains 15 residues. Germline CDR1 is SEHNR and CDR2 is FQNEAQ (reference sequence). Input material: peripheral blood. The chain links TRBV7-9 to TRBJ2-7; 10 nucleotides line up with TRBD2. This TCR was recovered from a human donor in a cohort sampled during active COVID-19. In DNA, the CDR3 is TGTGCCAGCAGCTTCTCAAGCGGGAGGGGGTACGAGCAGTACTTC. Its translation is CASSFSSGRGYEQYF.